Following are 30 T cell receptor beta chains from one sample sequenced in a study of blood T cell repertoires in COVID-19. Clones were read by immunoSEQ multiplex PCR, and TCRdb kept only the in-frame ones, dropping some. The sample lists around 64,000 clones, 82% occurring once. The source material was peripheral blood. These receptors were obtained from a human donor in a cohort sampled during active COVID-19.

The sample holds a few counts of this clone. The chain couples TRBV6-5 to TRBJ1-1; no firm D call. The CDR3 totals 12 residues. V shed 3 bases and J shed 4 bases, with 6 bases lying between them. Per the germline V gene, CDR1 is MNHEY and CDR2 is SVGAGI. Written as DNA, the CDR3 is TGTGCCAGCAGTTATCGGGTCACTGAAGCTTTCTTT. Its translation: CASSYRVTEAFF.

V is TRBV19 and J is TRBJ1-2, with TRBD1 identical over 10 bases. V lost 5 bases and J lost 7; bases outside the gene matches: 10. The germline gives CDR1 LNHDA, CDR2 SQIVND (reference sequence). The CDR3 length is 15 residues. CDR3 region: CASSLDRGRPGGYTF. In DNA form, the CDR3 reads TGTGCCAGTAGTCTCGACAGGGGGCGCCCAGGTGGCTACACCTTC.

A few counts support this clone. J is TRBJ1-5 and V is TRBV29-1, with a weak D call TRBD1 (5 bases). CDR3 size: 13 residues. The V gene's germline CDR1 is SQVTM and CDR2 ANQGSEA. V was trimmed by 4 bases and J by 4 bases, leaving 11 bases between them. The CDR3 sequence is CSVVLTANQPQHF. The CDR3 DNA is TGCAGCGTTGTGTTGACAGCAAATCAGCCCCAGCATTTT.

The chain joins TRBV27 to TRBJ1-5; D is unresolved. V dropped 1 base and J dropped 4 bases, with 11 bases sitting between them. Germline V gene sequence: CDR1 MNHEY, CDR2 SMNVEV (reference sequence). This CDR3 spans 15 amino acids. The CDR3 reads CASSLFNTANQPQHF. Here the CDR3 DNA reads TGTGCCAGCAGTTTATTTAATACAGCTAATCAGCCCCAGCATTTT.

In its sample, this clone was seen once. CDR3 loop: CASSLGLAPDTQYF. The DNA for the CDR3 is TGTGCCAGCAGCTTAGGTCTAGCCCCAGATACGCAGTATTTT. The chain couples TRBV11-2 to TRBJ2-3; a weak D match, TRBD2 (5 bases). Per the germline V gene, CDR1 is SGHAT and CDR2 is FQNNGV. The CDR3 contains 14 residues. V lost 1 base and J 4 bases, leaving 9 bases between the germline ends.

This sequence joins TRBV3-1 (or the pseudogene TRBV3-2) and TRBJ1-2; the D is unclear. The V end was cut by 2 bases, the J end by 8 bases, with 9 bases between. Germline CDR1 reads LGHDT; CDR2 reads YNNKEL (reference sequence). The CDR3 totals 12 residues. CDR3 sequence (DNA): TGTGCCAGCAGCCAAAACAGATGGGGCTACACCTTC. Amino acid sequence: CASSQNRWGYTF.

J is TRBJ2-7 and V is TRBV24-1; the match to TRBD2 covers 7 bases. Germline trimming cut 4 bases from V and 6 bases from J; bases unmatched to any gene: 11. The CDR3 loop spans 15 amino acids. CDR1 is KGHDR and CDR2 is SFDVKD in the germline V gene. The CDR3 loop reads CATSDPPGGAPEQYF. CDR3 in DNA: TGTGCCACCAGTGACCCCCCGGGAGGAGCTCCCGAGCAGTACTTC.

The chain is built from TRBV7-9 and TRBJ1-6; D perhaps matches TRBD1 (6 bases). Germline values: CDR1 SEHNR, CDR2 FQNEAQ (reference sequence). V lost 5 bases and J 6 bases, leaving 23 bases between the germline ends. This CDR3 contains 18 residues. The CDR3 loop reads CASSRSPGGGGGNSPLHF. Here the CDR3 DNA reads TGTGCCAGCAGCCGATCGCCGGGGGGAGGAGGGGGTAATTCACCCCTCCACTTT.

The chain links TRBV30 to TRBJ2-3, with D perhaps matching TRBD1 (6 bases). Germline CDR1 is GTSNPN and CDR2 is SVGIG (reference sequence). CDR3 size: 12 residues. V dropped 6 bases and J dropped 2 bases, with 9 bases sitting between them. The CDR3: CACRQDTDTQYF. CDR3 sequence (DNA): TGTGCCTGCCGACAGGACACAGATACGCAGTATTTT.

The V gene is TRBV6-5, the J gene TRBJ2-1; TRBD2 matches 7 bases. Germline-derived CDR1 and CDR2 are MNHEY and SVGAGI. The CDR3 is 16 amino acids. The ends lost 2 bases at V and 0 bases at J; junction bases unmatched: 4. The CDR3 spells CASSYRGGSSYNEQFF. In nucleotides, the CDR3 is TGTGCCAGCAGTTACCGAGGCGGGAGCTCCTACAATGAGCAGTTCTTC.

The J gene is TRBJ1-1, the V gene TRBV18, with D tentatively TRBD1 (5 bases). This CDR3 has 14 amino acids. The ends were cut back, 1 base at V and 6 bases at J, with 12 bases in the middle. Germline assignment: CDR1 KGHSH and CDR2 LQKENI. This CDR3 reads CASSPRQGNAEAFF. The CDR3 nucleotides are TGTGCCAGCTCACCACGTCAGGGAAACGCTGAAGCTTTCTTT.

The CDR3 sequence: CASSIVAQGAYEQFF. For the CDR3, the DNA is TGTGCCAGTAGTATAGTAGCACAGGGGGCTTATGAGCAGTTCTTC. The rearrangement joins TRBV19 to TRBJ2-1; TRBD1 aligns across 9 bases. Trimming took 1 base from V and 8 from J; bases not matched to a gene: 6. The CDR3 loop spans 15 amino acids. The V gene's germline CDR1 is LNHDA and CDR2 SQIVND (reference sequence).

The rearrangement uses TRBV19 and TRBJ2-3; D is possibly TRBD2 (5 bases). In germline, CDR1 is LNHDA, CDR2 SQIVND (reference sequence). The CDR3 has 17 residues. Trimming pared 0 bases from V and 2 bases from J, leaving 15 bases between. The CDR3 here is CASSIEEGRYSTDTQYF. The DNA for the CDR3 is TGTGCCAGTAGTATAGAAGAGGGCCGATACTCCACAGATACGCAGTATTTT.

This chain uses TRBV7-9 with TRBJ2-4; 8 bases match TRBD2. Germline trimming cut 2 bases from V and 2 bases from J; bases unmatched to any gene: 8. The germline V gene encodes CDR1 SEHNR and CDR2 FQNEAQ (reference sequence). The CDR3 sequence is 17 residues long. The CDR3 sequence: CASSLLHGGATKNIQYF. CDR3 DNA: TGTGCCAGCAGCTTACTCCACGGGGGGGCGACCAAAAACATTCAGTACTTC.

V gene TRBV2 combines with J gene TRBJ2-3; 7 bases are a match to TRBD1. The CDR3 loop spans 15 amino acids. The trim removed 6 bases at V and 3 bases at J, leaving 9 bases unmatched. Germline V lookup: CDR1 SNHLY, CDR2 FYNNEI. This CDR3 is CASRPQGVSTDTQYF. CDR3 sequence (DNA): TGTGCCAGCAGACCTCAGGGGGTTTCAACAGATACGCAGTATTTT.

The V call is TRBV14, the J call TRBJ2-5; possible D gene TRBD1, 6 bases. This CDR3 spans 13 amino acids. The ends were cut back, 4 bases at V and 4 bases at J, with 10 bases in the middle. Germline-derived CDR1 and CDR2 are SGHDN and FVKESK. The CDR3 here is CASSPLGGETQYF. The CDR3 DNA is TGTGCCAGCAGCCCCTTAGGGGGAGAGACCCAGTACTTC.

A single count supports this clone. The rearrangement uses TRBV12-3 or TRBV12-4 and TRBJ2-5; no clear D. The CDR3 length is 11 residues. The V end was cut by 5 bases, the J end by 3 bases, with 4 bases between. The CDR3 nucleotides read TGTGCCAGCAGTATAAAAGAGACCCAGTACTTC. This gives the protein CASSIKETQYF.

The chain has TRBV19 and TRBJ2-2, with 10 bases identical to TRBD1. Germline values: CDR1 LNHDA, CDR2 SQIVND (reference sequence). The CDR3 consists of 14 residues. The V segment lost 8 bases and the J segment 5 bases; nucleotides outside the gene matches: 5. The CDR3 here is CASRVDRGTGELFF. The CDR3 DNA follows: TGTGCCAGTCGTGTGGACAGGGGGACCGGGGAGCTGTTTTTT.

The chain uses TRBV10-3 and TRBJ1-2; D uncertain. From germline, CDR1 is ENHRY and CDR2 SYGVKD. V dropped 4 bases and J dropped 8 bases, with 14 bases sitting between them. This CDR3 has 13 residues. The CDR3 loop is CAISGPRIEGYTF. CDR3 coding DNA: TGTGCCATCAGTGGTCCTAGAATTGAGGGCTACACCTTC.

This clone was recorded a few times. This chain links TRBV18 with TRBJ1-3; TRBD1 aligns across 7 bases. The germline gives CDR1 KGHSH, CDR2 LQKENI. V dropped 2 bases and J dropped 0; count of bases not matched to a gene: 4. This CDR3 spans 16 amino acids. CDR3: CASSPDTGDSGNTIYF. For the CDR3, the DNA is TGTGCCAGCTCACCAGATACAGGGGACTCTGGAAACACCATATATTTT. The complete variable domain, with remaining parts taken from reference TRBV18 and TRBJ1-3, reads NAGVMQNPRHLVRRRGQEARLRCSPMKGHSHVYWYRQLPEEGLKFMVYLQKENIIDESGMPKERFSAEFPKEGPSILRIQQVVRGDSAAYFCASSPDTGDSGNTIYFGEGSWLTVV.

The chain employs TRBV12-5 and TRBJ1-6; TRBD1 might be the D (5 bases). The CDR3 is made up of 12 amino acids. Between the trimmed V and J ends, which lost 6 bases and 9 bases, there was a span of 9 bases. Looked up from germline, CDR1 is LGHNT and CDR2 is FRNRAP. The chain's CDR3 is CASGRVRSPLHF. DNA for the CDR3: TGTGCTAGTGGCAGGGTCCGTTCACCCCTCCACTTT.

The rearrangement uses TRBV11-2 and TRBJ2-5; 8 positions match TRBD2. With V trimmed by 1 base and J by 1 base, 2 bases remained unmatched. Germline values: CDR1 SGHAT, CDR2 FQNNGV. This CDR3 spans 15 amino acids. CDR3 amino acids: CASSLAGGPQETQYF. The CDR3 coding sequence is TGTGCCAGCAGCTTAGCGGGGGGGCCCCAAGAGACCCAGTACTTC.

The rearrangement joins TRBV18 to TRBJ1-2; D is perhaps TRBD1 (5 bases). Trimming pared 3 bases from V and 2 bases from J, leaving 10 bases between. Per germline, CDR1 KGHSH and CDR2 LQKENI. This CDR3 contains 14 residues. CDR3 residues: CASSPSGLNYGYTF. The CDR3 nucleotides read TGTGCCAGCTCACCTTCGGGACTGAACTATGGCTACACCTTC.

This chain links TRBV7-2 with TRBJ2-3; weak D call: TRBD2 (5 bases). CDR3 length: 16 residues. Germline V gene lookup returns CDR1 SGHTA and CDR2 FQGNSA. V dropped 5 bases and J dropped 2 bases, with 17 bases sitting between them. The CDR3 DNA is TGTGCCAGCAGCCCCCCAGGCCGGGGAACCACAGATACGCAGTATTTT. This translates into CASSPPGRGTTDTQYF. The full variable domain, in which reference TRBV7-2 and TRBJ2-3 provide the parts outside the CDR3, is GAGVSQSPSNKVTEKGKDVELRCDPISGHTALYWYRQSLGQGLEFLIYFQGNSAPDKSGLPSDRFSAERTGGSVSTLTIQRTQQEDSAVYLCASSPPGRGTTDTQYFGPGTRLTVL.

V is TRBV12-3 or TRBV12-4 and J is TRBJ1-1; D is perhaps TRBD1 (5 bases). The CDR3 extends over 13 amino acids. The V end was cut by 4 bases, the J end by 1 base, with 7 bases between. CDR3 DNA: TGTGCCAGCAGTTGGGGCCCGAACACTGAAGCTTTCTTT. Translation: CASSWGPNTEAFF.

The chain couples TRBV19 to TRBJ2-5, with 7 nucleotides matching TRBD2. The CDR3 runs 14 residues. The V gene end was trimmed by 8 bases and the J gene end by 2 bases; junction bases not matched to a gene: 8. Looked up from germline, CDR1 is LNHDA and CDR2 is SQIVND (reference sequence). Here the CDR3 DNA reads TGTGCCAGTGGACTAGGCGGTCGACAAGAGACCCAGTACTTC. It encodes CASGLGGRQETQYF.

The table lists this clone with a few counts. The CDR3, as DNA: TGTGCCAGCAGTGAGAGAGACAGGGGTCATCAGCCCCAGCATTTT. Residues: CASSERDRGHQPQHF. This rearrangement joins TRBV2 to TRBJ1-5; 8 positions agree with TRBD1. This CDR3 comprises 15 residues. Germline V CDR1 and CDR2: SNHLY, FYNNEI. After removal of 3 bases from V and 5 bases from J, the junction contained 6 bases not matched to a gene. Filled out from reference TRBV2 and TRBJ1-5, the complete variable domain reads EPEVTQTPSHQVTQMGQEVILRCVPISNHLYFYWYRQILGQKVEFLVSFYNNEISEKSEIFDDQFSVERPDGSNFTLKIRSTKLEDSAMYFCASSERDRGHQPQHFGDGTRLSIL.

V gene TRBV7-2 combines with J gene TRBJ1-2; 8 nucleotides line up with TRBD1. Germline V gene sequence: CDR1 SGHTA, CDR2 FQGNSA. V lost 5 bases and J lost 3; bases outside the gene matches: 8. The CDR3 sequence is 15 residues long. The CDR3 DNA reads TGTGCCAGCAGCACACGGACAGGGTTGGACTATGGCTACACCTTC. Translation gives CASSTRTGLDYGYTF.

The V and J genes are TRBV19 and TRBJ1-1; D ambiguous. The germline V and J ends were trimmed by 4 bases and 5 bases, with 14 bases remaining between them. The CDR3 has 14 residues. Germline V lookup: CDR1 LNHDA, CDR2 SQIVND (reference sequence). CDR3 protein: CASSNGETRTEAFF. DNA of the CDR3: TGTGCCAGTAGTAACGGGGAGACTCGGACTGAAGCTTTCTTT.

The J gene is TRBJ2-1, the V gene TRBV7-2, with D possibly TRBD1 on 6 matching bases. Germline V gene data show CDR1 as SGHTA and CDR2 as FQGNSA. V was trimmed by 7 bases and J by 4 bases, leaving 20 bases between them. The CDR3 spans 16 residues. The CDR3 coding sequence is TGTGCCAGCAAGGGGGTTTGGGGTTGGCCTTACAATGAGCAGTTCTTC. Translating gives CASKGVWGWPYNEQFF.